Each of the 9 T cell receptor beta chains below was sequenced from the same sample in a study of OX40 agonist ivuxolimab in advanced cancers. Profiled with immunoSEQ multiplex PCR; TCRdb holds only in-frame clones, not every one. The repertoire consists of nearly 60,000 clones, with about 81% occurring once and the leading ten covering 0.7% to 0.8%. The sequencing used CD4+ or CD8+ T cells sorted from blood, collected in a trial of the OX40 agonist ivuxolimab. The source is an adult with an advanced solid tumor such as melanoma, head and neck, liver or kidney cancer.

Only a few counts were recorded for this clone. The chain links TRBV11-2 to TRBJ1-2; 9 bases fit TRBD1. V shed 5 bases, J shed 8 bases, and the junction held 3 bases outside the gene matches. Per the germline V gene, CDR1 is SGHAT and CDR2 is FQNNGV. This CDR3 has 12 amino acids. DNA for the CDR3: TGTGCCAGCAGCCGGGACAGGGTAGGCTACACCTTC. Amino acid sequence: CASSRDRVGYTF.

The chain recombines TRBV19 with TRBJ2-4, with 8 bases aligning to TRBD2. The CDR3 totals 14 residues. Germline values: CDR1 LNHDA, CDR2 SQIVND (reference sequence). The J segment lost 5 bases and the V segment lost 1 base, leaving 1 base of the junction unmatched. The CDR3 loop is CASSIGAGENIQYF. CDR3 sequence (DNA): TGTGCCAGTAGTATAGGAGCGGGGGAAAACATTCAGTACTTC.

This clone appeared a single time. The rearrangement uses TRBV18 and TRBJ1-1; the D gene is possibly TRBD1 (6 bases). CDR1 and CDR2 from the germline V gene are KGHSH and LQKENI. Trimming took 0 bases from V and 4 from J, leaving 9 bases between them. The CDR3 is 14 residues long. Written as DNA, the CDR3 is TGTGCCAGCTCACCACCGATGGGGGCCACTGAAGCTTTCTTT. This translates into CASSPPMGATEAFF.

The chain has TRBV5-1 and TRBJ2-5; no clear D. The CDR3 runs 13 residues. Germline values: CDR1 SGHRS, CDR2 YFSETQ. Trimming took off 4 bases at V and 7 bases at J, with 14 bases between the two ends. CDR3 sequence reads: CASSEDGFLTQYF. In DNA, the CDR3 is TGCGCCAGCAGCGAGGACGGGTTTTTGACCCAGTACTTC.

This clone came up a few times. The chain joins TRBV2 to TRBJ2-5; 9 bases map to TRBD2. The CDR3 runs 14 residues. Germline-derived CDR1 and CDR2 are SNHLY and FYNNEI. Trimming at V came to 6 bases and at J to 5 bases, leaving 7 bases not matched to a gene. CDR3 sequence: CASRPGTSHETQYF. The DNA of the CDR3 is TGTGCCAGCAGGCCCGGGACTAGCCATGAGACCCAGTACTTC.

The CDR3: CASSLQGREETQYF. In nucleotides, the CDR3 is TGCGCCAGCTCACTCCAGGGACGAGAAGAGACCCAGTACTTC. J is TRBJ2-5 and V is TRBV5-1; D is perhaps TRBD1 or TRBD2 (5 bases each). Germline assignment: CDR1 SGHRS and CDR2 YFSETQ. This CDR3 has 14 residues. V lost 7 bases and J 3 bases, leaving 16 bases between the germline ends.

This sequence joins TRBV6-6 and TRBJ2-3, with a possible D match to TRBD2 (6 bases). The germline gives CDR1 MNHNY, CDR2 SVGAGI (reference sequence). The CDR3 extends over 15 amino acids. V dropped 6 bases and J dropped 6 bases, with 19 bases sitting between them. DNA for the CDR3: TGTGCCAGCAGACCAAGGGACTGGCTTTGGGATACGCAGTATTTT. Protein product: CASRPRDWLWDTQYF.

A remark on this clone: The junction differs from germline at one of its ends, possibly a read error. This chain joins TRBV6-1 and TRBJ2-2, with D perhaps matching TRBD1 (5 bases). Germline lookup yields CDR1 MNHNS and CDR2 SASEGT. CDR3 length: 14 residues. CDR3 DNA: TGTGCCAGCAGAGAAGGGGTCCGGAACGGGGAGCTGTTTTTT. It is translated as CASREGVRNGELFF.

This clone was observed a single time. This rearrangement joins TRBV6-8 to TRBJ2-5, with D perhaps assigned TRBD1 or TRBD2 (5 bases each). The CDR3 spans 14 residues. In germline, CDR1 is MNHGY, CDR2 SAAAGT. The V end lost 7 bases, the J end lost 7 bases, and 19 bases lay between the germline ends. CDR3 sequence reads: CASTNGAGKGTQYF. The CDR3 coding sequence is TGTGCCAGCACCAACGGGGCAGGGAAGGGGACCCAGTACTTC.